This T cell receptor beta chain was obtained from a study of PD-L1 blockade in urothelial cancer. Study in general: Patients commenced intravenous atezolizumab, 1,200 mg every 3 weeks, in about 2014. Typically, measured as a median, blood samples had over 120,000 T cells.

This clone was found a few times. Its antigen is as yet unknown. Specified time point: pretreatment peripheral blood. V trimming: 6 bases; J trimming: 4 bases; junction bases outside the gene matches: 7. CDR3 size: 15 residues. Germline-derived CDR1 and CDR2 are MNHEY and SMNVEV (reference sequence). Study results and caveats: Stronger expansion of tumor-associated clones in blood at 3 weeks distinguished durable-benefit patients.

Into every PCR, synthetic TCR analog templates were spiked. Produced via immunoSEQ multiplex PCR; TCRdb's table is partial and in-frame only. The sample shows around 63,000 clones, about 81% of them seen only once. This chain joins TRBV27 and TRBJ2-2; TRBD2 agrees at 8 bases. Sample: PBMCs, taken around atezolizumab (anti-PD-L1) treatment. The receptor's source is a man aged 65 to 79 with urothelial cancer. CDR3 in amino acids: CASSQSGRFTGELFF. The DNA of the CDR3 is TGTGCCAGCAGCCAGAGCGGGAGATTCACCGGGGAGCTGTTTTTT.